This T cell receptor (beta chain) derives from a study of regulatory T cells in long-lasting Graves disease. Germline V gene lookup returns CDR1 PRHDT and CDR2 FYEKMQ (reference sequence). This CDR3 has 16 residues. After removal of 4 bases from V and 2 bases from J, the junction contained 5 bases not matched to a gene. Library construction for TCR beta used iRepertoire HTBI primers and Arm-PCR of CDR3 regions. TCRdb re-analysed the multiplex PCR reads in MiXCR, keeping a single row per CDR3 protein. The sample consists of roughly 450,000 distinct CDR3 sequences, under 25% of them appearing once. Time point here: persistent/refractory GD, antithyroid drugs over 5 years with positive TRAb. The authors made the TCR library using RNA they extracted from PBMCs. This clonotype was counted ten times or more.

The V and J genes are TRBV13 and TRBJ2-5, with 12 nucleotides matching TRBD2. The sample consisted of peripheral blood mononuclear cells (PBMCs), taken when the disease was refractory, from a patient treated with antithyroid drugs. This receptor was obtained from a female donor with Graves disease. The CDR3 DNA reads TGTGCCAGCAGCTCGGGACTAGCGGGTCCTCAAGAGACCCAGTACTTC. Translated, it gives CASSSGLAGPQETQYF.